This T cell receptor beta chain was sequenced during a study of T cells after yellow fever vaccination. At the level of the study: Those fractions that held only low numbers of cells were prepared using the SMART-Seq v4 Ultra Low Input RNA kit.

In this sample, this clonotype is medium-sized. TCRdb re-called the 5' RACE reads with MiXCR, one entry per CDR3 protein. Of roughly 16,000 distinct CDR3 sequences detected, roughly 3.7% appear once; the ten largest clones hold less than 0.45%. The sample was PBMCs, either bulk or a sorted T-cell subset (CD4+, CD8+, memory, or dextramer-sorted; not recorded which), taken 15 days after the yellow fever booster vaccination. This TCR derives from a man aged 25-45 years who received the YFV17D yellow fever vaccine.

As DNA, the CDR3 is TGTGCCAGCAGTTTAGGCGCTTGGGGGGCCCATGGCTACACCTTC. This sequence encodes CASSLGAWGAHGYTF. The chain combines TRBV12-3 or TRBV12-4 with TRBJ1-2, with D maybe TRBD1 (6 bases). The V end was cut by 1 base, the J end by 6 bases, with 15 bases between. The length of the CDR3 is 15 residues.